This is a list of T cell receptor beta chains from one sample in a study of T-cell memory formation after mild COVID-19. TCRdb itself ran the 5' RACE reads through MiXCR, one entry per CDR3 protein. The sample consists of roughly 320,000 distinct CDR3 sequences, 28% of them appearing once. Sequenced material: PBMCs or a T cell subset sorted from them (not recorded which). These receptors came from an adult woman who had mild COVID-19 (a few samples of this study predate the infection). Cell type and time point are not known. The CDR3 runs from the conserved cysteine through the conserved F or W. The D gene is left open where the match is weak. Size tells how often a clone was seen (once, few, many) or the class of an expanded clone, and some rows leave it out.

CDR3	DNA	length	D	J	V	size
CASSLGLASNQPQHF	TGTGCCAGCAGCTTAGGACTGGCGAGCAATCAGCCCCAGCATTTT	15	.	TRBJ1-5	TRBV12-3/TRBV12-4	.
CASSSLTLPPFEQFF	TGTGCCAGCAGCTCCTTGACACTGCCCCCATTCGAGCAGTTCTTC	15	.	TRBJ2-1	TRBV7-9	few
CATSDREWSSGANVLTF	TGTGCCACCAGTGATCGGGAGTGGAGTTCTGGGGCCAACGTCCTGACTTTC	17	.	TRBJ2-6	TRBV24-1	.
CAWSDPDVKLTGELFF	TGTGCCTGGAGTGACCCGGATGTTAAACTCACCGGGGAGCTGTTTTTT	16	.	TRBJ2-2	TRBV30	few
CACRTPGTAYYGYTF	TGTGCCTGTCGGACCCCCGGGACAGCGTATTATGGCTACACCTTC	15	TRBD1	TRBJ1-2	TRBV30	.
CSASRTGISTDTQYF	TGCAGTGCTTCACGAACCGGAATAAGCACAGATACGCAGTATTTT	15	.	TRBJ2-3	TRBV20-1	.
CATSRDGRSQPQETQYF	TGTGCCACCAGCAGAGACGGCAGGAGTCAGCCACAAGAGACCCAGTACTTC	17	.	TRBJ2-5	TRBV15	.
CASSRLGTGRNQPQHF	TGTGCCAGCAGTCGACTCGGGACAGGGAGGAATCAGCCCCAGCATTTT	16	TRBD1	TRBJ1-5	TRBV12-3/TRBV12-4	few
CASRKGTENTEAFF	TGTGCCAGCAGGAAAGGGACAGAGAACACTGAAGCTTTCTTT	14	TRBD1	TRBJ1-1	TRBV12-3/TRBV12-4	.
CASSTRGGASYNEQFF	TGTGCCAGCAGCACCCGCGGCGGGGCGTCCTACAATGAGCAGTTCTTC	16	.	TRBJ2-1	TRBV11-2	few
CASKMGMGYGYTF	TGTGCCAGCAAAATGGGAATGGGCTATGGCTACACCTTC	13	.	TRBJ1-2	TRBV6-2/TRBV6-3	.
CASSSAGDSYGYTF	TGCGCCAGCAGCTCTGCGGGGGACAGCTATGGCTACACCTTC	14	TRBD1	TRBJ1-2	TRBV5-1	few
CSPQGQYNEQFF	TGCAGTCCCCAGGGGCAGTACAATGAGCAGTTCTTC	12	.	TRBJ2-1	TRBV20-1	.
CASSFGGQIQNQPQHF	TGTGCCAGCAGTTTCGGCGGACAAATACAAAATCAGCCCCAGCATTTT	16	.	TRBJ1-5	TRBV12-3/TRBV12-4	.
CSAKSRPSTGEGTNYGYTF	TGCAGTGCTAAAAGCCGGCCTTCTACCGGAGAGGGGACCAACTATGGCTACACCTTC	19	.	TRBJ1-2	TRBV20-1	.
CASSPRLESTGELFF	TGTGCCAGCAGCCCCAGGTTGGAGTCGACCGGGGAGCTGTTTTTT	15	.	TRBJ2-2	TRBV7-8	few
CASSLVVRGETQYF	TGTGCCAGCAGCTTAGTGGTCAGGGGGGAGACCCAGTACTTC	14	TRBD1	TRBJ2-5	TRBV7-6	few
CATRDSGTGAYEQYF	TGTGCCACCAGAGACTCCGGGACAGGGGCTTACGAGCAGTACTTC	15	TRBD1	TRBJ2-7	TRBV24-1	few
CASSLSWDSYSGSNDEQYF	TGTGCTAGCAGCTTATCGTGGGACAGCTATTCCGGGAGCAATGACGAGCAGTACTTC	19	.	TRBJ2-7	TRBV7-7	.
CSARDEGFSYEQYF	TGCAGTGCTAGGGACGAGGGGTTCTCCTACGAGCAGTACTTC	14	.	TRBJ2-7	TRBV20-1	.